The 26 T cell receptor beta chains below were found in one sample sequenced in a study of blood T cell repertoires in COVID-19. TCRdb's table, derived via immunoSEQ multiplex PCR, lists solely in-frame clones and lacks some. The profile covers about 200,000 clones, with 90% to 95% appearing a single time and 0.6% to 0.9% taken by the ten largest. Material: peripheral blood. These receptors were obtained from a man aged 25-45 years with COVID-19, enrolled during active disease.

The chain combines TRBV5-1 with TRBJ2-3, with a tentative D call TRBD1 (5 bases). Trimming stripped 4 bases from V and 3 bases from J, with 12 bases between. The CDR3 runs to 14 residues. Germline V CDR1 and CDR2: SGHRS, YFSETQ. The CDR3 sequence is CASSVLKGTDTQYF. The CDR3 DNA reads as TGCGCCAGCAGCGTACTAAAGGGGACAGATACGCAGTATTTT.

J is TRBJ1-5 and V is TRBV29-1, with 10 nucleotides matching TRBD1. Germline V CDR1 and CDR2: SQVTM, ANQGSEA. The trim removed 6 bases at V and 0 bases at J, leaving 5 bases unmatched. This CDR3 has 15 residues. CDR3 sequence: CSVRGTGDSNQPQHF. Written as DNA, the CDR3 is TGCAGCGTACGAGGGACAGGGGATAGCAATCAGCCCCAGCATTTT.

This chain links TRBV3-1 (or the pseudogene TRBV3-2) with TRBJ1-1; weak D call: TRBD1 (5 bases). There are 14 residues in the CDR3. CDR1 is LGHDT and CDR2 is YNNKEL in the germline V gene (reference sequence). V gave up 2 bases and J gave up 5 bases, with 12 bases separating them. CDR3 nucleotide sequence: TGTGCCAGCAGCCAAAGGGGTATTCGAACTGAAGCTTTCTTT. Its translation is CASSQRGIRTEAFF.

V is TRBV5-1 and J is TRBJ1-1, with TRBD1 as a possible D gene (5 bases). Trimming took off 4 bases at V and 9 bases at J, with 16 bases between the two ends. The CDR3 totals 13 residues. In germline, CDR1 is SGHRS, CDR2 YFSETQ. This CDR3 is CASSDGTPEKAFF. In nucleotides, the CDR3 is TGCGCCAGCAGCGACGGGACTCCGGAGAAAGCTTTCTTT.

This clone showed up just a few times. The rearrangement uses TRBV27 and TRBJ1-3, with 7 positions matching TRBD1. CDR3 length: 15 amino acids. V lost 6 bases to trimming and J lost 0 bases; unmatched junction nucleotides: 5. Germline CDR1 MNHEY, CDR2 SMNVEV (reference sequence). The CDR3 sequence: CASSVQGISGNTIYF. The CDR3 DNA reads TGTGCCAGCAGCGTACAGGGGATCTCTGGAAACACCATATATTTT.

This chain connects TRBV10-3 to TRBJ1-1; no firm D call. The CDR3 totals 15 residues. CDR1 is ENHRY, CDR2 SYGVKD, per germline. V lost 0 bases, J lost 1 base, and 9 bases lay in between. DNA for the CDR3: TGTGCCATCAGTGAGTCTGGTCAGCGGAACACTGAAGCTTTCTTT. Amino acids: CAISESGQRNTEAFF.

This chain connects TRBV6-6 to TRBJ2-1; D is unclear. This CDR3 is 10 amino acids long. Per the germline V gene, CDR1 is MNHNY and CDR2 is SVGAGI (reference sequence). Trimming removed 9 bases from V and 5 bases from J, with 5 bases in between. DNA for the CDR3: TGTGCCAGTGGCCACAATGAGCAGTTCTTC. It specifies CASGHNEQFF.

This chain connects TRBV30 to TRBJ1-5; a weak D match, TRBD1 (5 bases). CDR1 is GTSNPN and CDR2 is SVGIG in the germline V gene (reference sequence). The CDR3 covers 14 residues. Trimming removed 3 bases from V and 3 bases from J, with 12 bases in between. CDR3 sequence (DNA): TGTGCCTGGAGCCCAGACAGTACCAATCAGCCCCAGCATTTT. It translates to CAWSPDSTNQPQHF.

The chain has TRBV14 and TRBJ1-6, with 7 bases lining up with TRBD1. CDR3 length: 16 amino acids. Per germline, CDR1 SGHDN and CDR2 FVKESK. J lost 9 bases, V lost 3 bases, and 11 bases had no gene match. In nucleotides, the CDR3 is TGTGCCAGCAGCCACCGGGACAGATCCTTGGGTTCACCCCTCCACTTT. It translates to CASSHRDRSLGSPLHF.

The chain links TRBV5-6 to TRBJ2-7, with D possibly being TRBD1 (5 bases). Germline loops: CDR1 SGHDT, CDR2 YYEEEE. V was clipped by 3 bases and J by 4 bases, with 11 bases between them. The CDR3 has 13 amino acids. The CDR3 sequence: CASSSGWRYEQYF. The CDR3 nucleotides read TGTGCCAGCAGCTCAGGGTGGCGGTACGAGCAGTACTTC.

This clone occurred once. The V and J genes are TRBV29-1 and TRBJ1-2; 7 bases fit TRBD1. Germline assignment: CDR1 SQVTM and CDR2 ANQGSEA. The J segment lost 6 bases and the V segment lost 4 bases, leaving 11 bases of the junction unmatched. The CDR3 runs 14 residues. CDR3 nucleotide sequence: TGCAGCGTTGGGAAGACAGGGCTCGGCGATGGCTACACCTTC. As protein: CSVGKTGLGDGYTF.

This sequence joins TRBV19 and TRBJ1-2, with D perhaps matching TRBD1 (5 bases). Looked up from germline, CDR1 is LNHDA and CDR2 is SQIVND (reference sequence). V was clipped by 5 bases and J by 8 bases, with 18 bases between them. This CDR3 is 14 amino acids long. This CDR3 is CASSEPTGPLGYTF. The DNA for the CDR3 is TGTGCCAGTAGTGAACCTACAGGACCTCTCGGCTACACCTTC. The whole variable domain, filled in from reference TRBV19 and TRBJ1-2, reads DGGITQSPKYLFRKEGQNVTLSCEQNLNHDAMYWYRQDPGQGLRLIYYSQIVNDFQKGDIAEGYSVSREKKESFPLTVTSAQKNPTAFYLCASSEPTGPLGYTFGSGTRLTVV.

This chain links TRBV4-1 with TRBJ1-1; D uncertain. V was cut by 2 bases and J by 1 base, with 8 bases left in between. This CDR3 is 14 amino acids long. Per germline, CDR1 MGHRA and CDR2 YSYEKL. In DNA form, the CDR3 reads TGCGCCAGCAGCCAATACGGGGAGAACACTGAAGCTTTCTTT. Its translation is CASSQYGENTEAFF.

In DNA, the CDR3 is TGCAGCGTAAGACAGGGGGCGGGCACCGGGGAGCTGTTTTTT. It specifies CSVRQGAGTGELFF. The J gene is TRBJ2-2, the V gene TRBV29-1; TRBD1 agrees at 10 bases. Germline V gene lookup returns CDR1 SQVTM and CDR2 ANQGSEA. The V gene end was trimmed by 6 bases and the J gene end by 4 bases; junction bases not matched to a gene: 5. This CDR3 has 14 amino acids.

The rearrangement links TRBV19 to TRBJ2-2, with 10 positions matching TRBD1. In germline, CDR1 is LNHDA, CDR2 SQIVND (reference sequence). The CDR3 runs to 17 residues. V gave up 2 bases and J gave up 4 bases; unmatched junction bases: 7. CDR3 sequence: CASSILTGGVGTGELFF. CDR3 in DNA: TGTGCCAGTAGTATATTGACAGGGGGCGTCGGCACCGGGGAGCTGTTTTTT.

V usage is TRBV27 and J usage is TRBJ2-7; a weak D match, TRBD2 (5 bases). V was pared by 0 bases and J by 0 bases, with 12 bases between. Germline-derived CDR1 and CDR2 are MNHEY and SMNVEV (reference sequence). The CDR3 is made up of 16 amino acids. This CDR3 is CASSLSTGLISYEQYF. In nucleotides, the CDR3 is TGTGCCAGCAGTTTATCAACGGGATTAATCTCCTACGAGCAGTACTTC.

This clone came up a few times. The V gene is TRBV11-1, the J gene TRBJ1-2, with 7 bases aligning to TRBD1. The CDR3 loop spans 12 amino acids. Germline CDR1 is SGHAT and CDR2 is FQDESV (reference sequence). The J segment lost 8 bases and the V segment lost 5 bases, leaving 5 bases of the junction unmatched. CDR3 coding DNA: TGTGCCAGCAGCCCGACAGGGAGCGGCTACACCTTC. It yields the protein CASSPTGSGYTF.

The rearrangement links TRBV29-1 to TRBJ1-1; 10 nucleotides match TRBD1. This CDR3 spans 14 amino acids. Germline CDR1 SQVTM, CDR2 ANQGSEA. V shed 7 bases and J 4 bases; nucleotides not matched to a gene: 9. The DNA for the CDR3 is TGCAGCGCCAAGACAGGGGGCGAGGGCACTGAAGCTTTCTTT. Translated, it gives CSAKTGGEGTEAFF.

This CDR3 reads CASSTGESTDTQYF. CDR3 coding DNA: TGTGCCAGCAGTACGGGGGAAAGCACAGATACGCAGTATTTT. The rearrangement links TRBV6-5 to TRBJ2-3, with a possible D match to TRBD2 (6 bases). CDR3 length: 14 amino acids. The germline CDR1 and CDR2 sequences are MNHEY and SVGAGI. Trimming shortened V by 5 bases and J by 0 bases, and 9 bases separated the two germline ends.

The rearrangement links TRBV19 to TRBJ1-1; 10 bases map to TRBD1. In germline, CDR1 is LNHDA, CDR2 SQIVND (reference sequence). Unmatched junction bases numbered 6, after V lost 5 bases and J lost 6 bases. The CDR3 extends over 14 amino acids. CDR3 sequence reads: CASSGRQGASEAFF. The DNA for the CDR3 is TGTGCCAGTAGTGGAAGACAGGGGGCGTCTGAAGCTTTCTTT.

J is TRBJ2-1 and V is TRBV2; 10 bases align to TRBD2. In germline, CDR1 is SNHLY, CDR2 FYNNEI. V gave up 1 base and J gave up 8 bases; unmatched junction bases: 11. The CDR3 spans 17 residues. In nucleotides, the CDR3 is TGTGCCAGCAGTGAAGGGAGCGGGGGGGCCATTCTACATGAGCAGTTCTTC. Its protein product is CASSEGSGGAILHEQFF.

V usage is TRBV5-6 and J usage is TRBJ1-6; TRBD1 agrees at 7 bases. Germline CDR1 and CDR2: SGHDT and YYEEEE. Unmatched junction bases numbered 10, after V lost 3 bases and J lost 7 bases. The CDR3 has 16 amino acids. The CDR3 nucleotides read TGTGCCAGCAGCTCGTACCTCGGGACAGCAAATTCACCCCTCCACTTT. As protein: CASSSYLGTANSPLHF.

The chain joins TRBV9 to TRBJ2-1, with TRBD2 matching over 10 bases. V lost 3 bases and J lost 0; bases outside the gene matches: 0. This CDR3 is 15 amino acids long. Germline CDR1 reads SGDLS; CDR2 reads YYNGEE. The CDR3 coding sequence is TGTGCCAGCAGCGGGACTAGCGGCTCCTACAATGAGCAGTTCTTC. It is translated as CASSGTSGSYNEQFF.

This chain joins TRBV20-1 and TRBJ2-3; 9 bases fit TRBD2. Germline CDR1 is DFQATT and CDR2 is SNEGSKA (reference sequence). J gave up 4 bases and V 3 bases, and 8 bases lay outside the gene matches. The CDR3 has 15 residues. The chain's CDR3 is CSASSSTSGSDTQYF. The CDR3, as DNA: TGCAGTGCTAGTTCTTCGACTAGCGGATCAGATACGCAGTATTTT.

The chain employs TRBV7-2 and TRBJ1-5, with D tentatively TRBD1 (5 bases). The ends were cut back, 4 bases at V and 3 bases at J, with 10 bases in the middle. This CDR3 has 14 amino acids. From germline, CDR1 is SGHTA and CDR2 FQGNSA. CDR3: CASSSDRNNQPQHF. The CDR3 region has the DNA TGTGCCAGCAGCTCCGACAGAAACAATCAGCCCCAGCATTTT.

The chain has TRBV5-4 and TRBJ2-2, with D perhaps matching TRBD2 (6 bases). In germline, CDR1 is SGHNT, CDR2 YYREEE (reference sequence). The V end was cut by 9 bases, the J end by 0 bases, with 12 bases between. The CDR3 length is 14 residues. CDR3 DNA: TGTGCCACCTTGCGGGACGCGAACACCGGGGAGCTGTTTTTT. This gives the protein CATLRDANTGELFF.